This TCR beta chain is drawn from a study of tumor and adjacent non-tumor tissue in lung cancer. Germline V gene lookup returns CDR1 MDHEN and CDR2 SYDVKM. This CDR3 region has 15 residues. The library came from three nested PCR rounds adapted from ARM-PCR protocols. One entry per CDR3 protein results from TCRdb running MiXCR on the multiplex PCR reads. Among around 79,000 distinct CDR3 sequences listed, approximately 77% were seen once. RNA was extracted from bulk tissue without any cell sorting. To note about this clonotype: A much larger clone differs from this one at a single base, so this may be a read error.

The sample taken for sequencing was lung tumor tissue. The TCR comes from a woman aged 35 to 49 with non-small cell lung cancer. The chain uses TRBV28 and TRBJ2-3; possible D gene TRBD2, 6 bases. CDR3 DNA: TGTGCCAGCAGTTTATTCAGGCGGGGCACAGATATGCAGTATTTT. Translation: CASSLFRRGTDMQYF. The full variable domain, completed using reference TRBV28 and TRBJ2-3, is DVKVTQSSRYLVKRTGEKVFLECVQDMDHENMFWYRQDPGLGLRLIYFSYDVKMKEKGDIPEGYSVSREKKERFSLILESASTNQTSMYLCASSLFRRGTDMQYFGPGTRLTVL.